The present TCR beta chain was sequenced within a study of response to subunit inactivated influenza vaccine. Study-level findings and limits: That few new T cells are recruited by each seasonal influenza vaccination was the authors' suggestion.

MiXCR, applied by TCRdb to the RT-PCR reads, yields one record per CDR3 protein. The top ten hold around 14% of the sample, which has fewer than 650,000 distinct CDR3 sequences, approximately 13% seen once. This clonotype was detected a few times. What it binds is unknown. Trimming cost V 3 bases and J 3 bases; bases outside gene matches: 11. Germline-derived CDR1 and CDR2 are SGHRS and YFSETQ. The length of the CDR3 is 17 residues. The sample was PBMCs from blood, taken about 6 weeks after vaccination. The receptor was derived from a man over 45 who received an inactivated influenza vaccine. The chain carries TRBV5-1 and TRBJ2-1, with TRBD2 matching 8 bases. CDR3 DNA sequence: TGCGCCAGCAGCTCACCGGGGGGGATGTCTGTCTACAATGAGCAGTTCTTC. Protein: CASSSPGGMSVYNEQFF.